Listed here are 25 T cell receptor beta chains from one sample, sequenced in a study of control samples from healthy donors and cancer patients (TCRdb year 2020). Libraries were prepared through the immunoSEQ multiplex PCR assay. TCRdb re-hosts the immuneACCESS table, in-frame sequences only. Its copies lack some clones; in the studies checked, an unresolved V gene accounts for under half of them, and the cause for the rest is not known. This sample is represented by 100,000 to 150,000 clones; more than 75% of them were singletons. The ten largest make up around 2% of the sample. The sequenced material came from blood. All receptors derive from a man aged 18 to 30 in good health.

V usage is TRBV5-1 and J usage is TRBJ2-5, with 8 bases identical to TRBD1. The germline V gene has CDR1 SGHRS and CDR2 YFSETQ. The CDR3 runs 16 residues. The ends lost 2 bases at V and 1 base at J; junction bases unmatched: 7. The CDR3 loop reads CASSLTRDRPQETQYF. DNA of the CDR3: TGCGCCAGCAGCTTAACCCGGGACAGGCCCCAAGAGACCCAGTACTTC.

V usage is TRBV30 and J usage is TRBJ2-2, with TRBD2 matching over 14 bases. Germline lookup yields CDR1 GTSNPN and CDR2 SVGIG (reference sequence). The trim removed 1 base at V and 3 bases at J, leaving 4 bases unmatched. The CDR3 sequence is 17 residues long. CDR3 residues: CAWSGLAGGFDTGELFF. As DNA, the CDR3 is TGTGCCTGGAGTGGACTAGCGGGAGGGTTTGACACCGGGGAGCTGTTTTTT.

This chain uses TRBV4-1 with TRBJ2-1, with 16 bases fitting TRBD2. In germline, CDR1 is MGHRA, CDR2 YSYEKL. V was clipped by 4 bases and J by 5 bases; unmatched bases: 8. The CDR3 runs 18 residues. CDR3 coding DNA: TGCGCCAGCAGCCCCGGGACTAGCGGGAGGGCGAACGACAATGAGCAGTTCTTC. Translating gives CASSPGTSGRANDNEQFF.

The CDR3 DNA sequence: TGTGCCAGCAGTTACCTCCCGGACAGGAATAATTCACCCCTCCACTTT. Its translation is CASSYLPDRNNSPLHF. The chain links TRBV6-5 to TRBJ1-6, with 7 nucleotides matching TRBD1. Germline V lookup: CDR1 MNHEY, CDR2 SVGAGI. This CDR3 comprises 16 residues. J lost 5 bases, V lost 2 bases, and 6 bases had no gene match.

In DNA form, the CDR3 reads TGTGCCAGCAGCTTAGGTTCCAGGGGGAGCAATCAGCCCCAGCATTTT. It codes for CASSLGSRGSNQPQHF. The J gene is TRBJ1-5, the V gene TRBV7-9, with 7 nucleotides matching TRBD1. V shed 1 base, J shed 1 base, and the junction held 4 bases outside the gene matches. This CDR3 is 16 amino acids long. Germline CDR1 is SEHNR and CDR2 is FQNEAQ (reference sequence).

The chain carries TRBV18 and TRBJ1-1, with a weak D call TRBD1 (6 bases). Trimming stripped 6 bases from V and 0 bases from J, with 14 bases between. The germline gives CDR1 KGHSH, CDR2 LQKENI. CDR3 length: 15 amino acids. The CDR3: CASSLMGAVNTEAFF. DNA of the CDR3: TGTGCCAGCTCCCTGATGGGGGCGGTGAACACTGAAGCTTTCTTT.

This clone was picked up many times. The chain employs TRBV5-4 and TRBJ1-2; D is undetermined. The CDR3 consists of 14 residues. With 2 bases removed from V and 4 bases from J, the gap between germline ends came to 12 bases. The germline V gene has CDR1 SGHNT and CDR2 YYREEE (reference sequence). The CDR3 nucleotides read TGTGCCAGCAGCTTTAGTCGAGAGACCTATGGCTACACCTTC. It translates to CASSFSRETYGYTF.

The chain joins TRBV5-1 to TRBJ2-7, with D hard to call. V was trimmed by 3 bases and J by 6 bases, leaving 13 bases between them. The CDR3 spans 13 residues. Germline CDR1 and CDR2: SGHRS and YFSETQ. As DNA, the CDR3 is TGCGCCAGCAGCTCGCTTCAAGGGCTCGAGCAGTACTTC. Its protein is CASSSLQGLEQYF.

The rearrangement joins TRBV19 to TRBJ2-1; weak D call: TRBD2 (6 bases). V lost 0 bases and J 3 bases, leaving 18 bases between the germline ends. The CDR3 loop spans 18 amino acids. Germline values: CDR1 LNHDA, CDR2 SQIVND (reference sequence). In nucleotides, the CDR3 is TGTGCCAGTAGTATAGATATAGAGGGCGGGAAAATCTACAATGAGCAGTTCTTC. Amino acids: CASSIDIEGGKIYNEQFF.

This clone has a handful of counts. This chain uses TRBV28 with TRBJ2-3; D remains ambiguous. CDR3 length: 14 residues. Germline loops: CDR1 MDHEN, CDR2 SYDVKM. Trimming took off 3 bases at V and 6 bases at J, with 13 bases between the two ends. The CDR3, as DNA: TGTGCCAGCAGTTTGGGCCCCAATTCGGATACGCAGTATTTT. Translated, it gives CASSLGPNSDTQYF.

This chain connects TRBV5-1 to TRBJ2-1; 15 bases are a match to TRBD2. The CDR3 contains 13 residues. The V gene end was trimmed by 4 bases and the J gene end by 15 bases; junction bases not matched to a gene: 5. Germline values: CDR1 SGHRS, CDR2 YFSETQ. This CDR3 is CASSPGLAGGRFF. CDR3 DNA sequence: TGCGCCAGCAGCCCCGGACTAGCGGGAGGGAGGTTCTTC. Using reference TRBV5-1 and TRBJ2-1 for the parts outside the CDR3, the full variable domain is KAGVTQTPRYLIKTRGQQVTLSCSPISGHRSVSWYQQTPGQGLQFLFEYFSETQRNKGNFPGRFSGRQFSNSRSEMNVSTLELGDSALYLCASSPGLAGGRFFGPGTRLTVL.

J is TRBJ2-1 and V is TRBV14; D is ambiguous. Trimming took 7 bases from V and 3 from J, leaving 10 bases between them. The germline gives CDR1 SGHDN, CDR2 FVKESK. The CDR3 spans 13 residues. The CDR3 sequence: CASTFRHYNEQFF. The CDR3 region has the DNA TGTGCCAGCACCTTCAGACACTACAATGAGCAGTTCTTC.

V and J are TRBV6-5 and TRBJ2-4; tentatively, D is TRBD2 (5 bases). V was pared by 6 bases and J by 5 bases, with 14 bases between. Germline CDR1 MNHEY, CDR2 SVGAGI. CDR3 length: 14 residues. The CDR3 sequence is CASRPGSGENIQYF. The CDR3, as DNA: TGTGCCAGCAGGCCTGGATCCGGGGAAAACATTCAGTACTTC.

This chain joins TRBV6-5 and TRBJ2-7, with 10 bases fitting TRBD1. The CDR3 has 14 amino acids. CDR1 is MNHEY, CDR2 SVGAGI, per germline. V trimming: 0 bases; J trimming: 7 bases; junction bases outside the gene matches: 3. CDR3 sequence (DNA): TGTGCCAGCAGTTACTCGGACAGGGGGGGGGAGCAGTACTTC. It specifies CASSYSDRGGEQYF.

The chain recombines TRBV5-8 with TRBJ1-2, with D perhaps TRBD1 (5 bases). V lost 1 base to trimming and J lost 4 bases, with 14 bases between them. Germline V gives CDR1 SGHTS, CDR2 YDEGEE. The CDR3 loop spans 15 amino acids. This CDR3 is CASSLSPDRRYGYTF. CDR3 in DNA: TGTGCCAGCAGCTTGTCCCCCGACAGACGCTATGGCTACACCTTC. Filled out from reference TRBV5-8 and TRBJ1-2, the complete variable domain reads EAGVTQSPTHLIKTRGQQATLRCSPISGHTSVYWYQQALGLGLQFLLWYDEGEERNRGNFPPRFSGRQFPNYSSELNVNALELEDSALYLCASSLSPDRRYGYTFGSGTRLTVV.

The rearrangement joins TRBV3-1 (or the pseudogene TRBV3-2) to TRBJ1-2; D gene uncertain. The CDR3 covers 11 residues. CDR1 is LGHDT and CDR2 is YNNKEL in the germline V gene (reference sequence). V gave up 3 bases and J gave up 4 bases, with 3 bases separating them. The CDR3 sequence: CASSHSYGYTF. The CDR3 nucleotides are TGTGCCAGCAGCCACAGCTATGGCTACACCTTC.

This clone was counted once. The rearrangement joins TRBV7-3 to TRBJ1-1; 7 positions match TRBD1. Germline V gene lookup returns CDR1 SGHTA and CDR2 FQGTGA. V lost 5 bases, J lost 0 bases, and 12 bases stayed unmatched. This CDR3 has 17 amino acids. CDR3 in amino acids: CASSDTGTVTMNTEAFF. In DNA form, the CDR3 reads TGTGCCAGCAGCGATACCGGGACAGTTACCATGAACACTGAAGCTTTCTTT. The full variable domain, completed using reference TRBV7-3 and TRBJ1-1, is GAGVSQTPSNKVTEKGKYVELRCDPISGHTALYWYRQSLGQGPEFLIYFQGTGAADDSGLPNDRFFAVRPEGSVSTLKIQRTERGDSAVYLCASSDTGTVTMNTEAFFGQGTRLTVV.

The chain links TRBV15 to TRBJ2-1; 8 nucleotides match TRBD2. Germline trimming cut 3 bases from V and 3 bases from J; bases unmatched to any gene: 13. The CDR3 runs 18 residues. CDR1 is LNHNV and CDR2 is YYDKDF in the germline V gene (reference sequence). The CDR3 region has the DNA TGTGCCACCAGCAGGGACCGGATTGAAGCGGGGGACTACAATGAGCAGTTCTTC. This sequence encodes CATSRDRIEAGDYNEQFF.

The gene calls are TRBV7-8 and TRBJ2-7; a weak D match, TRBD2 (5 bases). The CDR3 sequence is 14 residues long. Germline CDR1 and CDR2: SGHVS and FQNEAQ. V dropped 3 bases and J dropped 7 bases, with 16 bases sitting between them. The CDR3 DNA sequence: TGTGCCAGCAGCTTCGGACTTGTTTCGGGGGAGCAGTACTTC. Residues: CASSFGLVSGEQYF.

The chain couples TRBV28 to TRBJ1-5; no clear D. The length of the CDR3 is 12 residues. Trimming pared 6 bases from V and 8 bases from J, leaving 11 bases between. Germline lookup yields CDR1 MDHEN and CDR2 SYDVKM. For the CDR3, the DNA is TGTGCCAGCAGCTCCGGACGGGAGCCCCAGCATTTT. Amino acids: CASSSGREPQHF.

This clone was seen just once. This sample includes further DNA sequences coding for the same CDR3. The CDR3 loop reads CASSLFPGQGNEKLFF. The CDR3 bases are TGTGCCAGCAGTTTGTTCCCGGGACAGGGGAATGAAAAACTGTTTTTT. The gene calls are TRBV28 and TRBJ1-4, with 10 positions matching TRBD1. This CDR3 is 16 amino acids long. V was clipped by 3 bases and J by 5 bases; unmatched bases: 6. Germline assignment: CDR1 MDHEN and CDR2 SYDVKM.

This chain's CDR3 is CASSLRQGAVDEQYF. The CDR3 region has the DNA TGTGCCAGCAGCTTAAGACAGGGGGCGGTTGACGAGCAGTACTTC. The chain combines TRBV7-2 with TRBJ2-7; 10 positions agree with TRBD1. CDR1 is SGHTA, CDR2 FQGNSA, per germline. CDR3 length: 15 amino acids. V gave up 2 bases and J gave up 5 bases; unmatched junction bases: 6.

The chain couples TRBV10-2 to TRBJ1-4, with 12 bases aligning to TRBD1. Germline assignment: CDR1 WSHSY and CDR2 SAAADI. The CDR3 contains 18 residues. V lost 6 bases and J lost 3; bases outside the gene matches: 11. CDR3 region: CASSLASGQGASNEKLFF. The DNA of the CDR3 is TGCGCCAGCAGCCTCGCTTCGGGACAGGGGGCGTCTAATGAAAAACTGTTTTTT.

The chain combines TRBV28 with TRBJ2-1, with 8 bases identical to TRBD1. This CDR3 is built from 17 residues. V lost 4 bases, J lost 5 bases, and 13 bases stayed unmatched. CDR1 is MDHEN and CDR2 is SYDVKM in the germline V gene. CDR3 bases: TGTGCCAGCAGTTCCAGGGGGCTCCAGCGCCAAAACAATGAGCAGTTCTTC. Translated, it gives CASSSRGLQRQNNEQFF.

V is TRBV6-6 and J is TRBJ1-1; D remains unclear. The length of the CDR3 is 14 residues. Germline V gives CDR1 MNHNY, CDR2 SVGAGI (reference sequence). The V end was cut by 3 bases, the J end by 3 bases, with 11 bases between. DNA of the CDR3: TGTGCCAGCAGTTATTGGGGATCGGACACTGAAGCTTTCTTT. This sequence encodes CASSYWGSDTEAFF.